This TCR beta chain is drawn from a study of cytomegalovirus exposure and HLA in healthy donors. Study-wide findings and caveats: A later analysis by the authors found several of the most significant clusters apparently linked to common viral pathogens.

Amplification used 60 Vbeta primers and 13 Jbeta primers. Produced via immunoSEQ multiplex PCR; TCRdb's table is partial and in-frame only. The sample contains around 140,000 clones, over 60% of which appear only once. Regarding this clone: Its antigen remains unknown.

The sequenced sample was PBMCs. The sequence derives from a man aged 35-49 years in good health and CMV-seropositive.

The DNA of the CDR3 is TGTGCTACAAGCGGGAGCTCCTACAATGAGCAGTTCTTC. Translation gives CATSGSSYNEQFF. The chain joins TRBV6-4 to TRBJ2-1; TRBD2 matches 8 bases. Germline V CDR1 and CDR2: MRHNA, SNTAGT. This CDR3 is 13 amino acids long.